This TCR beta chain was sequenced in a study of cytomegalovirus exposure and HLA in healthy donors (dated by TCRdb to about 2017). Turning to the overall study: According to a later analysis, the 120 or so validation repertoires were produced on the same platform as the approximately 620 repertoires of the first cohort. The study aimed to test whether cataloging public T cell receptors could reveal signatures of past pathogen exposure. A separate validation cohort of roughly 110 different subjects was used in addition to the approximately 700-subject first cohort. The study combined high-throughput TCR immunosequencing, statistical association of individual TCRs with disease status, and machine learning to predict cytomegalovirus infection status. General study outcomes and caveats: While some public TCRs were present in many individuals, most TCR sequences turned up only very rarely across donors. According to the authors, the approach could potentially be generalized to other disease states and immunological phenotypes. In both the original and validation cohorts, the classifier was reported to diagnose cytomegalovirus status with high specificity and sensitivity. A few of the identified cytomegalovirus-associated TCR beta chains were confirmed in vitro to be specific for cytomegalovirus antigens. A later analysis lacked HLA typing for the validation cohort, so it scored co-occurrence in that cohort across all 110 or so repertoires. In the study, around 160 TCR beta chains were listed as associated with cytomegalovirus. Subsequent analysis determined that TCRs grouped into clusters in the first cohort also showed a tendency toward co-occurrence across the 120 validation repertoires, and approximately 94% of cluster scores exceeded 0.

The donors were included in the validation cohort of 130 or so subjects, a group kept apart from the roughly 730-subject first cohort. V is shortened by 6 bases, J by 0 bases, and the region joining them spans 12 bases. The CDR3 sequence holds 14 residues, the cysteine and phenylalanine included. The read is trimmed to its CDR3 DNA, 42 bases read in frame from base 1. Via the germline V gene, CDR1 is ENHRY and CDR2 SYGVKD. Library construction relied on the immunoSEQ multiplex PCR assay. As for how the authors treated the data: A statistical classification framework was developed to diagnose cytomegalovirus status using the catalog of TCR beta chain sequences. TCRdb obtained this table from immuneACCESS and retained in-frame rearrangements with V and J assigned. These tables miss some clones; where compared with another copy, unresolved V genes account for less than half of the shortfall, and the remainder is unexplained. Clone size and V and J calls were adopted from that table, with D and trimming inferred from the DNA. This sample holds hundreds of thousands of clones; 70% to 90% were observed only once. Around 0.8% of the sample belongs to the ten largest clones.

Details on this clone: This clone's antigen is unknown. No much larger clonotype is one base removed from it; base qualities were not supplied.

This receptor was obtained from a woman younger than 35 in good health and CMV-seronegative. Recombination connected TRBV10-3 to TRBJ2-7; TRBD2 is a weak D gene call, 5 bases matching. The specimen sequenced was PBMCs. The CDR3 has the sequence CAISDRGSSYEQYF. The base sequence is TGTGCCATCAGCGATCGGGGTAGCTCCTACGAGCAGTACTTC.